The 3 T cell receptor beta chains listed next were all sequenced from one sample in a study of blood T cell repertoires in COVID-19. Profiling relied on immunoSEQ multiplex PCR, and the TCRdb table lists in-frame clones only, not all of them. The data contain 150,000 to 180,000 clones, roughly four fifths of them seen just once; the ten biggest clones take up approximately 30%. The sequenced sample was peripheral blood. These TCRs come from a woman between 55 and 75 years old with acute or convalescent COVID-19.

The chain has TRBV5-1 and TRBJ1-1; the D is unclear. The CDR3 runs to 15 residues. Trimming removed 2 bases from V and 4 bases from J, with 15 bases in between. CDR1 is SGHRS and CDR2 is YFSETQ in the germline V gene. The CDR3 protein is CASSFQAGPFTEAFF. The CDR3 DNA reads TGCGCCAGCAGCTTTCAGGCGGGCCCCTTCACTGAAGCTTTCTTT.

The J gene is TRBJ1-1, the V gene TRBV7-6; 7 bases align to TRBD1. The CDR3 length is 14 residues. The trim removed 6 bases at V and 3 bases at J, leaving 7 bases unmatched. Germline assignment: CDR1 SGHVS and CDR2 FNYEAQ. DNA for the CDR3: TGTGCCAGCAGACGGACAGGCGCGGACACTGAAGCTTTCTTT. Encoded protein: CASRRTGADTEAFF. Filled out from reference TRBV7-6 and TRBJ1-1, the complete variable domain reads GAGVSQSPRYKVTKRGQDVALRCDPISGHVSLYWYRQALGQGPEFLTYFNYEAQQDKSGLPNDRFSAERPEGSISTLTIQRTEQRDSAMYRCASRRTGADTEAFFGQGTRLTVV.

The chain joins TRBV5-1 to TRBJ1-4; D is undetermined. The germline CDR1 and CDR2 sequences are SGHRS and YFSETQ. This CDR3 contains 16 residues. Trimming shortened V by 0 bases and J by 4 bases, and 13 bases separated the two germline ends. DNA for the CDR3: TGCGCCAGCAGCTTGGTTGGTCCAGGTATTAATGAAAAACTGTTTTTT. Its translation: CASSLVGPGINEKLFF.